Sequencing of this T cell receptor beta chain was carried out in a study of OX40 agonist ivuxolimab in advanced cancers. At the level of the whole study: The costimulatory receptor OX40 (CD134) was targeted by ivuxolimab, a fully human IgG2 agonistic monoclonal antibody. A male proportion of around 81% and a mean age of 60 years, ranging from roughly 23 to 90, were recorded for the dose-escalation cohort. Partial responses occurred in three dose-escalation patients: two with cutaneous melanoma and one with hepatocellular carcinoma. Peripheral TCRbeta sequencing was intended to test whether TCR sequence diversity was altered and clonal T-cell expansion was caused by ivuxolimab. Patients were allowed to have had prior anti-PD-1, anti-PD-L1 or anti-CTLA-4 therapy, and approximately 43% of the dose-escalation patients had previously received checkpoint inhibitors. Of the approximately 50 patients in dose escalation, 19 had hepatocellular carcinoma, about 15 had melanoma, 9 had renal cell carcinoma and 9 had head and neck cancer. The paper covers the monotherapy dose-escalation part of the phase I ivuxolimab trial, which included N ≈ 54 patients. Intravenous ivuxolimab was administered to patients every 2 weeks at six dose levels: 0.01, 0.1, 0.3, 1.5, 3 and 10 mg/kg.

V lost 0 bases and J lost 1 base; the stretch between them is 9 bases long. The germline V gene specifies MGHRA as CDR1 and YSYEKL as CDR2. From cysteine to phenylalanine, the CDR3 is 15 amino acids long. CDR3 DNA is the only sequence kept; it has 45 bases, read in frame from the first base. The paper as a whole reports these results and caveats: In the 0.1-3.0 mg/kg groups, partial responders had among the lowest normalized peripheral clonal expansion, particularly in CD8+ T cells. Antigen specificity was not determined for the clonally expanded peripheral T cells. Low levels of normalized T-cell clonal expansion were also seen in some patients who did not respond. After ivuxolimab, CD8+ T cells had more expanded clones than CD4+ T cells on average. At doses from 0.1 to 3.0 mg/kg, clonal expansion was seen in both CD4+ and CD8+ blood T cells between baseline and week 6.

This clone appeared a few times. The antigen this receptor binds is unknown. The sample holds no much larger clone one base away, and base qualities are not on file. For sequencing of the TCRbeta CDR3 region, genomic DNA was extracted from the sorted cells. TCRbeta CDR3 regions were sequenced using the immunoSEQ Assay. Held by TCRdb, this immuneACCESS table contains in-frame sequences only and omits some clones. Under half of the omission traces to an unresolved V gene where checked; the cause of the rest is unknown. A total of tens of thousands of clones appear in this sample, about 85% of them only once. Of the sample, 37% falls within the top ten clones. Patients with a history of autoimmune disease or receiving systemic immunosuppression were excluded from the trial. Peripheral blood for TCR sequencing was collected from all dose cohorts at baseline, on cycle 4 day 1, and on cycle 7 day 1. The samples were drawn from a first-in-human, open-label, multicenter phase I dose-escalation trial of ivuxolimab. The trial enrolled adults with locally advanced or metastatic head and neck squamous cell, hepatocellular, melanoma or renal cell carcinoma. CD4+ and CD8+ T cells were sorted separately from peripheral blood before TCR sequencing.

Specimen: CD4+ or CD8+ T cells sorted from blood, collected in a trial of the OX40 agonist ivuxolimab. This receptor was identified in an adult with an advanced solid tumor such as melanoma, head and neck, liver or kidney cancer. The rearrangement combines TRBV4-1 with TRBJ1-1; the best D guess is TRBD1, with 6 bases matching. The CDR3 protein sequence reads: CASSQEGGGNTEAFF. DNA sequence: TGCGCCAGCAGCCAAGAAGGAGGGGGGAACACTGAAGCTTTCTTT.